The clone carrying this TCR beta chain occurred a few times. Its target is unknown. Disease duration was under 3 months in the ophthalmopathy patients, who also had a Clinical Activity Score of at least 3 and a NOSPECS grade of at least 4. Criteria for exclusion of patients were uncontrolled infection, other autoimmune disease, pregnancy or lactation. The germline V gene has CDR1 SGHTA and CDR2 FQGNSA. There are 14 residues in the CDR3. V was trimmed by 5 bases and J by 3 bases, leaving 10 bases between them. Amplified regions were TCR beta CDR3 sequences from RNA transcripts. HTBI primers were the set used in a first-round RT-PCR of the TCR CDR3. A single record per CDR3 protein comes from TCRdb applying MiXCR to the multiplex PCR reads. The data contain 500,000 to 750,000 distinct CDR3 sequences, about 14% of them singletons. The data are from a study of T cells in Graves' hyperthyroidism and ophthalmopathy.

Study results and limitations: Blood also held most thyroid clonotypes expanded beyond 0.001. In the analysis, a 13 V-J model separated ophthalmopathy from stable hyperthyroidism.

The chain joins TRBV7-2 to TRBJ1-4; D is unclear. The origin of this receptor is a woman younger than 35 with Graves' ophthalmopathy. The sample comprised blood. The CDR3 loop is CASSPRSPNEKLFF. As DNA, the CDR3 is TGTGCCAGCAGCCCCAGGTCCCCTAATGAAAAACTGTTTTTT.